This T cell receptor (beta chain) derives from a study of neurological immune-mediated disorders. On the study more broadly: Multiple sclerosis patients (n of about 34) included approximately 30 with relapsing-remitting and 3 with secondary progressive disease.

MiXCR was run by TCRdb on the 5' RACE reads, yielding one entry per CDR3 protein. The sample holds under 75,000 distinct CDR3 sequences, roughly 3% seen once. The CDR3 is made up of 15 amino acids. The trim removed 5 bases at V and 4 bases at J, leaving 5 bases unmatched. Germline CDR1 reads SEHNR; CDR2 reads FQNEAQ (reference sequence). This clonotype was counted ten times or more. The chain uses TRBV7-9 and TRBJ1-6; TRBD1 matches at 7 bases. Sequencing used PBMCs. This receptor was obtained from a woman between 45 and 65 years old with multiple sclerosis. CDR3 coding DNA: TGTGCCAGCAGCAACCGGGACAGATATAATTCACCCCTCCACTTT. This codes for CASSNRDRYNSPLHF.